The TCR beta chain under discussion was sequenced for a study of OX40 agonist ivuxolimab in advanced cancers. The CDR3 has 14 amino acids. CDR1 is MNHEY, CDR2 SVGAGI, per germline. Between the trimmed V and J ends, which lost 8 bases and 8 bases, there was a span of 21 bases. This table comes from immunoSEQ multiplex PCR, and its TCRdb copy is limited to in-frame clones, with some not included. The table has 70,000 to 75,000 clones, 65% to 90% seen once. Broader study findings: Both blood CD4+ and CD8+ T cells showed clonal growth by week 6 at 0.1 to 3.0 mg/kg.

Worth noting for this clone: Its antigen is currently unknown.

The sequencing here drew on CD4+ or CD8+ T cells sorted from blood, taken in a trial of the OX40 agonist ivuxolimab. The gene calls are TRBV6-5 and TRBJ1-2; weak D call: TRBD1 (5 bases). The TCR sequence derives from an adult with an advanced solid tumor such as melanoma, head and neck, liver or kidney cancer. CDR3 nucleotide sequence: TGTGCCAGCTCTGAGGACCGGGGGTTGCGGGGCTACACCTTC. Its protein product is CASSEDRGLRGYTF.